The sequence of this T cell receptor (beta chain) was determined in a study of blood T cell repertoires in COVID-19. Overall study context: Sites across the United States, Italy and Spain contributed samples from acute and convalescent COVID-19. PBMCs, B-cell-depleted T cells, or T cells provided the cDNA or gDNA that made up the material.

In the source study's methods: The assay estimated nucleated cells by amplifying reference gene primers. Sequenced by immunoSEQ multiplex PCR; TCRdb stores in-frame clones only, minus some. The DNA was the basis for D and trimming; V, J and clone size are from that table. The table records roughly 110,000 clones, 88% of them present only once. This clone came up once. CDR3 length: 15 residues. V lost 0 bases and J lost 7; bases outside the gene matches: 5. CDR1 and CDR2 (germline): SGHRS, YFSETQ. Sequencing used peripheral blood. This chain connects TRBV5-1 to TRBJ2-4; 9 nucleotides line up with TRBD1. The sequence was obtained from a man over 45 with active or convalescent COVID-19. This CDR3 reads CASSLAPGQGNIQYF. The CDR3 coding sequence is TGCGCCAGCAGCTTGGCCCCGGGACAGGGCAACATTCAGTACTTC.